This is a list of T cell receptor beta chains from one sample in a study of early T cells in non-severe SARS-CoV-2 infection. TCRdb recomputed calls from the 5' RACE reads with MiXCR, one row per CDR3 protein. The table has 90,000 to 120,000 distinct CDR3 sequences, 11% seen once. Sequencing was carried out using whole blood. These receptor sequences come from an adult who was a healthcare worker with PCR-confirmed SARS-CoV-2 infection or an uninfected control (not recorded which). CDR3s include the opening cysteine and the closing phenylalanine or tryptophan. A D gene is named only where the DNA matches it firmly. For some rows the clone size is stated as once, few or many, or as a class when expanded; others skip it.

TRBV6-5	TRBD2	TRBJ2-7	few	TGTGCCAGCAGTTCAGAAGCGGGAGGATCCTACGAGCAGTACTTC	CASSSEAGGSYEQYF
TRBV19	.	TRBJ1-5	.	TGTGCCAGCAACAAGGTTAGCAATCAGCCCCAGCATTTT	CASNKVSNQPQHF
TRBV11-2	.	TRBJ2-1	.	TGTGCCAGCAGCGCCAACCTACGGGAGCAGTTCTTC	CASSANLREQFF
TRBV7-9	.	TRBJ2-7	many	TGTGCCAGCAGCTTATCTAGCTCCTACGAGCAGTACTTC	CASSLSSSYEQYF
TRBV28	.	TRBJ2-5	many	TGTGCCAGCAGACCGAACAGGGAAGGCGGAGAGACCCAGTACTTC	CASRPNREGGETQYF
TRBV9	.	TRBJ2-3	few	TGTGCCAGCAGCACTCCGTTGAGAGATACGCAGTATTTT	CASSTPLRDTQYF
TRBV19	TRBD1	TRBJ1-5	.	TGTGCCAGTAGTATGAGGGGGCTTCAGCCCCAGCATTTT	CASSMRGLQPQHF
TRBV12-3/TRBV12-4	.	TRBJ1-1	.	TGTGCCAGCAGTTTAAATGGCGGACTACTTCGGAACACTGAAGCTTTCTTT	CASSLNGGLLRNTEAFF
TRBV6-6	TRBD2	TRBJ2-1	many	TGTGCCAGCAGCAGTACCTGGGCGGGAGGATTGGACAATGAGCAGTTCTTC	CASSSTWAGGLDNEQFF
TRBV12-3/TRBV12-4	.	TRBJ2-1	many	TGTGCCAGCAGACGCGTTATCGAGGACGAGCAGTTCTTC	CASRRVIEDEQFF
TRBV2	.	TRBJ1-1	few	TGTGCCAGCAGGCAGATCACTGAAGCTTTCTTT	CASRQITEAFF
TRBV16	.	TRBJ1-1	.	TGTGCCAGCAGCTCCCCCGGAGGACCTTTCTTT	CASSSPGGPFF
TRBV7-9	TRBD1	TRBJ2-7	few	TGTGCCAGCAGCTCGCAGGGGGCTGGGCAGTACTTC	CASSSQGAGQYF
TRBV29-1	TRBD2	TRBJ2-1	many	TGCAGCGTTGGCAAGAGCGGGAGGGCCGGGGAGCAGTTCTTC	CSVGKSGRAGEQFF
TRBV24-1	.	TRBJ2-1	.	TGTGCCACCAGTGATTTCGGCCTGAACAATGAGCAGTTCTTC	CATSDFGLNNEQFF
TRBV7-2	.	TRBJ1-2	.	TGTGCCAGCAGCTGGGCGGGAGTTCGCGGCTACACCTTC	CASSWAGVRGYTF
TRBV5-8	TRBD1	TRBJ1-2	few	TGTGCCAGCAGCTTGGAGGGACAGCCGTCGAGTGGCTACACCTTC	CASSLEGQPSSGYTF
TRBV7-9	.	TRBJ2-1	few	TGTGCCAGCAGCCGTACAGGGCCCAATGAGCAGTTCTTC	CASSRTGPNEQFF
TRBV2	.	TRBJ1-1	many	TGTGCCAGCAGTGTTAGGACTGGGGCTTTCTTT	CASSVRTGAFF
TRBV7-9	.	TRBJ1-5	many	TGTGCCAGCAGCTTCGGGGACCAGCCCCAGCATTTT	CASSFGDQPQHF
TRBV6-2/TRBV6-3	.	TRBJ2-5	.	TGTGCCAGCAGTTACTCATTTGAGAACCAGTACTTC	CASSYSFENQYF
TRBV12-3/TRBV12-4	.	TRBJ2-7	.	TGTGCCAGCAGTCAGCGCCAGGAGCAGTACTTC	CASSQRQEQYF
TRBV6-5	TRBD1	TRBJ2-7	few	TGTGCCAGCAGTTATCGGACAGGGGGCATTTACGAGCAGTACTTC	CASSYRTGGIYEQYF
TRBV6-5	TRBD1	TRBJ2-2	many	TGTGCCAGCAGTTACTTCAGGACAGGGCCCGGGGAGCTGTTTTTT	CASSYFRTGPGELFF
TRBV21-1	.	TRBJ2-5	.	TGTGCCAGCAGCAAAGAGTGGCGGAAGGGAGAGACCCAGTACTTC	CASSKEWRKGETQYF
TRBV24-1	.	TRBJ2-6	many	TGTGCCACCAGTGAGGGAGCCGGGACCCCGGGGGCCAACGTCCTGACTTTC	CATSEGAGTPGANVLTF
TRBV29-1	.	TRBJ2-2	many	TGCAGCGTTGGGCGCACCGGGGAGCTGTTTTTT	CSVGRTGELFF
TRBV7-2	.	TRBJ2-3	few	TGTGCCAGCACCCTACTAGGGGCAGATACGCAGTATTTT	CASTLLGADTQYF
TRBV3-1	.	TRBJ2-7	.	TGTGCCAGCAGCCAAGTAACCTACGAGCAGTACTTC	CASSQVTYEQYF
TRBV18	.	TRBJ1-3	.	TGTGCCAGCTCACCAAGTGAGCCCGGAAACACCATATATTTT	CASSPSEPGNTIYF
TRBV28	.	TRBJ2-5	many	TGTGCCAGCAGCGAAGATCGGGGCAGCCAAGAGACCCAGTACTTC	CASSEDRGSQETQYF
TRBV20-1	TRBD1	TRBJ2-1	.	TGCAGTGCTAGCCCCGGACAGGGGGCTTCCTACAATGAGCAGTTCTTC	CSASPGQGASYNEQFF
TRBV12-3/TRBV12-4	.	TRBJ1-5	.	TGTGCCAGCAGGGCAGGAGGGCAGCCCCAGCATTTT	CASRAGGQPQHF
TRBV7-9	.	TRBJ2-7	.	TGTGCCAGCAGCCTCGACAACAGGGAGCAGTACTTC	CASSLDNREQYF
TRBV20-1	TRBD2	TRBJ2-7	.	TGCAGTGCTAGAGATCCGAGGACTAGCTGTATCTACGAGCAGTACTTC	CSARDPRTSCIYEQYF
TRBV5-6	TRBD2	TRBJ2-5	many	TGTGCCAGCAGCCAACTCCCACTAGCGGGAGGTGGAGAGACCCAGTACTTC	CASSQLPLAGGGETQYF
TRBV7-9	.	TRBJ2-2	.	TGTGCCAGCAGCTTAATAGGCACCGGGGAGCTGTTTTTT	CASSLIGTGELFF
TRBV11-2	.	TRBJ2-2	many	TGTGCCAGCAGCGCGTGGGTCTCTAGCGCCGGGGAGCTGTTTTTT	CASSAWVSSAGELFF
TRBV5-1	TRBD2	TRBJ2-1	few	TGCGCCAGCAGCTTCGGACTAGCGTCTGAGCAGTTCTTC	CASSFGLASEQFF
TRBV20-1	TRBD2	TRBJ2-7	.	TGCAGTGCTAGATCGAGCGGGAGGGCCGAGCAGTACTTC	CSARSSGRAEQYF
TRBV28	TRBD1	TRBJ2-7	many	TGTGCCAGCAGTTTAGTCCCGGGACAGTCCTACGAGCAGTACTTC	CASSLVPGQSYEQYF
TRBV20-1	.	TRBJ2-3	few	TGCAGTGCTAGAGTAAGGGGAGATACGCAGTATTTT	CSARVRGDTQYF
TRBV7-9	TRBD2	TRBJ2-1	many	TGTGCCAGCAGCTTAGATCTGCTAATTCGGGGGGAGAATGAGCAGTTCTTC	CASSLDLLIRGENEQFF
TRBV7-6	.	TRBJ2-7	many	TGTGCCAGCAGCTTACGGGTCGGGCATCACTACGAGCAGTACTTC	CASSLRVGHHYEQYF